One and the same sample provided the 14 T cell receptor beta chains below, sequenced in a study of blood T cell repertoires in COVID-19. The protocol was immunoSEQ multiplex PCR, while the TCRdb copy is restricted to in-frame clones and leaves out a portion. The data show approximately 210,000 clones, about 90% seen once. Sequenced input: PBMCs or T cells enriched from blood (not recorded which). The receptors here all came from a woman in her 30s who had recovered from COVID-19.

CDR3 nucleotides: TGTGCCAGCCATTCAGGGTTTTCGGAGAATTCACCCCTCCACTTT. This translates into CASHSGFSENSPLHF. The chain employs TRBV5-8 and TRBJ1-6, with D perhaps matching TRBD1 (5 bases). Trimming pared 7 bases from V and 7 bases from J, leaving 18 bases between. CDR3 length: 15 amino acids. Germline-derived CDR1 and CDR2 are SGHTS and YDEGEE.

This chain joins TRBV4-1 and TRBJ2-2; TRBD2 matches 8 bases. The germline gives CDR1 MGHRA, CDR2 YSYEKL. J gave up 1 base and V 1 base, and 5 bases lay outside the gene matches. This CDR3 is 17 amino acids long. The CDR3 sequence is CASSQGAGGRNTGELFF. The CDR3 region has the DNA TGCGCCAGCAGCCAAGGGGCGGGGGGCCGGAACACCGGGGAGCTGTTTTTT.

This clone was observed a single time. The genes are TRBV7-8 and TRBJ1-2; 7 bases are shared with TRBD1. After removal of 0 bases from V and 0 bases from J, the junction contained 4 bases not matched to a gene. CDR3 length equals 16 residues. Germline values: CDR1 SGHVS, CDR2 FQNEAQ. The chain's CDR3 is CASSLAGQLANYGYTF. The CDR3 DNA reads as TGTGCCAGCAGCTTAGCGGGACAGTTGGCTAACTATGGCTACACCTTC.

In its sample, this clone was seen a few times. The chain has TRBV12-5 and TRBJ2-1; TRBD2 matches 7 bases. There are 16 residues in the CDR3. Looked up from germline, CDR1 is LGHNT and CDR2 is FRNRAP. V dropped 4 bases and J dropped 7; count of bases not matched to a gene: 13. Here the CDR3 DNA reads TGTGCTAGTGGTTCGGGCGACGGCGGGGGAAAGAATGAGCAGTTCTTC. Translating gives CASGSGDGGGKNEQFF.

A remark on this clone: The germline gene is not matched at one end of the junction; a read error may be the cause. The chain combines TRBV5-1 with TRBJ2-1, with D perhaps TRBD1 (5 bases). In germline, CDR1 is SGHRS, CDR2 YFSETQ. CDR3 length equals 12 residues. CDR3 in amino acids: CASSLTDKEQFF. CDR3 coding DNA: TGCGCCAGCAGCTTGACGGACAAAGAGCAGTTCTTC.

The chain employs TRBV28 and TRBJ1-5; 8 positions agree with TRBD1. Per germline, CDR1 MDHEN and CDR2 SYDVKM. The CDR3 extends over 15 amino acids. V was pared by 5 bases and J by 6 bases, with 9 bases of the junction left unmatched. The CDR3 region has the DNA TGTGCCAGCAGTCCAACGGACAGGGCGGGTCAGCCCCAGCATTTT. Encoded protein: CASSPTDRAGQPQHF.

The gene calls are TRBV5-8 and TRBJ2-3; maybe TRBD1 (6 bases). The V gene's germline CDR1 is SGHTS and CDR2 YDEGEE. The CDR3 is 16 residues long. V was shortened by 2 bases and J by 4 bases, with 17 bases between the two germline ends. CDR3 protein: CASSFRGTLASDTQYF. In DNA, the CDR3 is TGTGCCAGCAGCTTCAGGGGTACACTTGCCTCAGATACGCAGTATTTT.

The V gene is TRBV19, the J gene TRBJ1-2; 10 nucleotides agree with TRBD1. Germline V CDR1 and CDR2: LNHDA, SQIVND (reference sequence). The ends lost 5 bases at V and 0 bases at J; junction bases unmatched: 9. This CDR3 has 17 amino acids. The CDR3 DNA follows: TGTGCCAGTAGTCTCGCACACGGACAGGGGGCTAACTATGGCTACACCTTC. It translates to CASSLAHGQGANYGYTF.

This clone was counted once. The chain joins TRBV9 to TRBJ2-5; TRBD1 aligns across 7 bases. J lost 3 bases, V lost 4 bases, and 6 bases had no gene match. Germline V lookup: CDR1 SGDLS, CDR2 YYNGEE. The length of the CDR3 is 14 residues. As DNA, the CDR3 is TGTGCCAGCAGCTCCCGGGACAGCGAAGAGACCCAGTACTTC. This codes for CASSSRDSEETQYF.

The sample holds a few counts of this clone. V and J are TRBV29-1 and TRBJ2-1; D may be TRBD1 (6 bases). Germline CDR1 reads SQVTM; CDR2 reads ANQGSEA. The length of the CDR3 is 14 residues. Deletions cut 7 bases from V and 4 bases from J, with 17 bases between. The DNA for the CDR3 is TGCAGCGCCGACAGGTCGAGTCTTTACAATGAGCAGTTCTTC. It encodes CSADRSSLYNEQFF.

The V call is TRBV19, the J call TRBJ1-5; possible D gene TRBD1, 6 bases. Germline loops: CDR1 LNHDA, CDR2 SQIVND (reference sequence). This CDR3 is 17 amino acids long. V was shortened by 4 bases and J by 3 bases, with 19 bases between the two germline ends. CDR3 nucleotide sequence: TGTGCCAGTAGTAAACAAAAGGGGGGGCGAATCAATCAGCCCCAGCATTTT. It encodes CASSKQKGGRINQPQHF.

The gene calls are TRBV18 and TRBJ2-5; D is undetermined. CDR3 length equals 15 residues. Trimming pared 2 bases from V and 1 base from J, leaving 11 bases between. Germline V lookup: CDR1 KGHSH, CDR2 LQKENI. DNA for the CDR3: TGTGCCAGCTCACCAAGAACAGACGGCCAAGAGACCCAGTACTTC. It yields the protein CASSPRTDGQETQYF.

The J gene is TRBJ2-3, the V gene TRBV4-3; the match to TRBD2 covers 8 bases. J gave up 0 bases and V 4 bases, and 12 bases lay outside the gene matches. CDR1 is LGHNA, CDR2 YSLEER, per germline. The CDR3 spans 18 residues. The CDR3 DNA reads TGCGCCAGCAGCCGAGAGCCCACTAGCGGAGGGAGCACAGATACGCAGTATTTT. Protein: CASSREPTSGGSTDTQYF.

This sequence joins TRBV6-1 and TRBJ1-3; 8 bases are a match to TRBD1. CDR3 length: 19 amino acids. CDR1 is MNHNS, CDR2 SASEGT, per germline. Unmatched junction bases numbered 13, after V lost 3 bases and J lost 0 bases. The CDR3 DNA reads TGTGCCAGCAGTGACCCGACAGGGGCCGTTAGAAGCTCTGGAAACACCATATATTTT. Residues: CASSDPTGAVRSSGNTIYF.